A selection of T cell receptor beta chains follows, all from one sample in a study of T cells in localized non-small cell lung cancer. The protocol was immunoSEQ multiplex PCR, while the TCRdb copy is restricted to in-frame clones and leaves out a portion. The table shows 30,000 or so clones, with around 92% occurring only once. The source was peripheral blood, collected before any cancer treatment. The receptor source for this set is a female donor over 55 with stage I lung adenocarcinoma. CDR3s include the opening cysteine and the closing phenylalanine or tryptophan. The order of the fields is D gene, clone size, J gene, V gene, CDR3 DNA, CDR3 protein. A D gene is named only where the DNA matches it firmly. Not every row has a clone size; where given, it reads once, few, many or a size class.

NA,NA,TRBJ1-5,TRBV19,TGTGCCAGTAGTATAAGTCCGGGGGCAAGCAATCAGCCCCAGCATTTT,CASSISPGASNQPQHF
NA,NA,TRBJ1-1,TRBV11-3,TGTGCCAGCAGCTTAGACAGGGGTACTGAAGCTTTCTTT,CASSLDRGTEAFF
NA,NA,TRBJ2-7,TRBV7-2,TGTGCCAGCAGCTTAGGTGGGGGCCGCCACGAGCAGTACTTC,CASSLGGGRHEQYF
TRBD1,NA,TRBJ1-6,TRBV4-1,TGCGCCAGCAGCCAAGATAGGGGACAGTATTATAATTCACCCCTCCACTTT,CASSQDRGQYYNSPLHF
TRBD1,NA,TRBJ2-3,TRBV5-1,TGCGCCAGCCGAAGGGGGCCGGGGGATACGCAGTATTTT,CASRRGPGDTQYF
NA,NA,TRBJ2-7,TRBV5-5,TGTGCCAGCAGCTTCCAGAGCTCCTACGAGCAGTACTTC,CASSFQSSYEQYF
TRBD1,NA,TRBJ1-2,TRBV10-3,TGTGCCATCAGGACAGGGACGGTTGACTATGGCTACACCTTC,CAIRTGTVDYGYTF
TRBD1,few,TRBJ2-5,TRBV19,TGTGCCAGTAAAGACAGGGGGCAAGAGACCCAGTACTTC,CASKDRGQETQYF
TRBD1,NA,TRBJ2-4,TRBV5-6,TGTGCCAGCAGCTTAGTGGTCGAGGGGGCCGACAGGGACTTC,CASSLVVEGADRDF
NA,NA,TRBJ1-1,TRBV7-3,TGTGCCAGCAGCCAGGCCTATAACACTGAAGCTTTCTTT,CASSQAYNTEAFF
NA,NA,TRBJ2-7,TRBV14,TGTGCCAGCAGCCCCCCAGGGGCAGGGGCCTACGAGCAGTACTTC,CASSPPGAGAYEQYF
TRBD2,NA,TRBJ2-7,TRBV28,TGTGCCAGCAGTTCGACAGCGGGGTTTATCTACGAGCAGTACTTC,CASSSTAGFIYEQYF
NA,few,TRBJ2-5,TRBV5-4,TGTGCCAGCAGCTTGGGCGGGACTTCCCAAGAGACCCAGTACTTC,CASSLGGTSQETQYF
NA,NA,TRBJ2-7,TRBV2,TGTGCCAGCAGTGCCGCAACCTACGAGCAGTACTTC,CASSAATYEQYF
NA,NA,TRBJ1-6,TRBV10-3,TGTGCCATCAGTGAAGGGCAGGGGCCCAAAAGGCCCCTCCACTTT,CAISEGQGPKRPLHF
TRBD1,NA,TRBJ1-4,TRBV19,TGTGCCAGTAGTATCGACAGGGATGAAAAACTGTTTTTT,CASSIDRDEKLFF
NA,NA,TRBJ2-5,TRBV9,TGTGCCAGCAGCGTACAGCCACAAGAGACCCAGTACTTC,CASSVQPQETQYF
NA,NA,TRBJ2-2,TRBV18,TGTGCCAGCTCACCCAATGGCGGGACTGCGAACACCGGGGAGCTGTTTTTT,CASSPNGGTANTGELFF
NA,NA,TRBJ2-5,TRBV7-9,TGTGCCAGCAGCTTAAGTGTCAGGGAGGTTGATGAGACCCAGTACTTC,CASSLSVREVDETQYF
TRBD2,NA,TRBJ2-1,TRBV7-9,TGTGCCAGCAGCTTTGCGTTTAGCGGGAGCTCCTACAATGAGCAGTTCTTC,CASSFAFSGSSYNEQFF
NA,NA,TRBJ2-7,TRBV5-1,TGCGCCAGCAGCTTGGCCCTGGGAACCTACGAGCAGTACTTC,CASSLALGTYEQYF
NA,NA,TRBJ2-5,TRBV27,TGTGCCAGCAGTTTATCGCAGGGGTTTGGGGAGACCCAGTACTTC,CASSLSQGFGETQYF
NA,NA,TRBJ1-2,TRBV7-9,TGTGCCAGCAGCCCCAGCAACTATGGCTACACCTTC,CASSPSNYGYTF
NA,NA,TRBJ2-3,TRBV7-2,TGTGCCAGCAGCTTATTTGCGGGTCCCGGAGGGGATACGCAGTATTTT,CASSLFAGPGGDTQYF
NA,NA,TRBJ1-3,TRBV4-3,TGCGCCAGCAGCCAAGACATGGTCTCTGGAAACACCATATATTTT,CASSQDMVSGNTIYF
NA,NA,TRBJ2-3,TRBV4-1,TGCGCCAGCAGCCAAGGACAGCGAGCCACAGATACGCAGTATTTT,CASSQGQRATDTQYF
NA,NA,TRBJ1-4,TRBV10-3,TGTGCCATCAGTGCGACAGCGGGGAATGAAAAACTGTTTTTT,CAISATAGNEKLFF
TRBD1,NA,TRBJ2-7,TRBV6-1,TGTGCCAGCAGTGCCCGGGACAGGGACGACGAGCAGTACTTC,CASSARDRDDEQYF
TRBD1,NA,TRBJ1-6,TRBV9,TGTGCCAGCAGCGCCCCGGGACAGGGGACTTCACCCCTCCACTTT,CASSAPGQGTSPLHF
NA,NA,TRBJ2-2,TRBV5-6,TGTGCCAGCAGCACGAGAGTCCCTCACACCGGGGAGCTGTTTTTT,CASSTRVPHTGELFF
TRBD2,NA,TRBJ2-1,TRBV2,TGTGCCAGCAGGGTAGCGGGGGGGTACAATGAGCAGTTCTTC,CASRVAGGYNEQFF